These 16 T cell receptor beta chains were all obtained from the same sample, sequenced in a study of T-cell reconstitution after alpha-beta-depleted transplantation in children. The TCRbeta library was prepared with unique molecular identifiers. TCRdb re-analysed the PCR reads in MiXCR, keeping a single row per CDR3 protein. The sample lists 450,000 to 600,000 distinct CDR3 sequences, about an eighth occurring once. This sample comprised PBMCs, mostly from graft donor cells, obtained 360 days after TCRalphabeta/CD19-depleted stem cell transplant. These receptors all come from a male patient between 5 and 17 years old who had a stem cell transplant for acute myeloid leukemia, so the T cells may come from the graft donor.

The table lists this clonotype with a few counts. V usage is TRBV29-1 and J usage is TRBJ2-5; no definite D call. CDR1 and CDR2 from the germline V gene are SQVTM and ANQGSEA. V lost 1 base and J lost 5, with 20 bases in between. This CDR3 has 16 amino acids. The CDR3 sequence: CSVEGLIHGRLETQYF. CDR3 DNA sequence: TGCAGCGTTGAAGGCCTCATACACGGCCGTTTGGAGACCCAGTACTTC.

This clonotype was observed many times. The V gene is TRBV7-3, the J gene TRBJ1-1; no firm D call. This CDR3 comprises 15 residues. Germline assignment: CDR1 SGHTA and CDR2 FQGTGA. V was trimmed by 1 base and J by 1 base, leaving 10 bases between them. The CDR3 loop is CASSLRGMPNTEAFF. The CDR3 region has the DNA TGTGCCAGCAGCTTAAGAGGGATGCCGAACACTGAAGCTTTCTTT.

Only a few counts were recorded for this clonotype. This sequence joins TRBV5-1 and TRBJ1-1; D possibly corresponds to TRBD1 (5 bases). The CDR3 contains 19 residues. V was pared by 1 base and J by 3 bases, with 25 bases between. Germline V lookup: CDR1 SGHRS, CDR2 YFSETQ. CDR3 coding DNA: TGCGCCAGCAGCTTGTTGGGGGGAGGGTTCGTACGCCAGTACACTGAAGCTTTCTTT. Its protein is CASSLLGGGFVRQYTEAFF.

This clonotype was counted at least ten times. The genes are TRBV12-3 or TRBV12-4 and TRBJ2-4; D is perhaps TRBD1 (6 bases). This CDR3 has 15 residues. The V end lost 6 bases, the J end lost 1 base, and 13 bases lay between the germline ends. In DNA, the CDR3 is TGTGCCAGCAGATCGGCAGGGGCGGCCAAAAACATTCAGTACTTC. Translated, it gives CASRSAGAAKNIQYF.

This clonotype was counted a few times. J is TRBJ2-1 and V is TRBV5-4; 10 bases align to TRBD2. This CDR3 has 19 residues. The V segment lost 1 base and the J segment 1 base; nucleotides outside the gene matches: 11. Germline-derived CDR1 and CDR2 are SGHNT and YYREEE (reference sequence). As DNA, the CDR3 is TGTGCCAGCAGCTTGCGGGGGCTAGCGGGAGTAGGTTCCTACAATGAGCAGTTCTTC. Encoded protein: CASSLRGLAGVGSYNEQFF. The full variable domain, completed using reference TRBV5-4 and TRBJ2-1, is ETGVTQSPTHLIKTRGQQVTLRCSSQSGHNTVSWYQQALGQGPQFIFQYYREEENGRGNFPPRFSGLQFPNYSSELNVNALELDDSALYLCASSLRGLAGVGSYNEQFFGPGTRLTVL.

This clonotype has just a few counts. The rearrangement links TRBV27 to TRBJ2-3; tentatively, D is TRBD1 or TRBD2 (5 bases each). V was pared by 3 bases and J by 2 bases, with 15 bases between. Germline CDR1 is MNHEY and CDR2 is SMNVEV (reference sequence). This CDR3 has 16 amino acids. CDR3 nucleotide sequence: TGTGCCAGCAGTTTCTTAGGGATCGGGGCCACAGATACGCAGTATTTT. Translation: CASSFLGIGATDTQYF.

This clonotype was recorded many times. This chain joins TRBV25-1 and TRBJ2-7; 8 bases are a match to TRBD2. The J segment lost 6 bases and the V segment lost 1 base, leaving 8 bases of the junction unmatched. The CDR3 extends over 15 amino acids. CDR1 and CDR2 from the germline V gene are MGHDK and SYGVNS. CDR3 in DNA: TGTGCCAGCAGTGAATGGGAAGCGGGAGTGACCGAGCAGTACTTC. It yields the protein CASSEWEAGVTEQYF.

In its sample, this clonotype was seen a few times. The chain joins TRBV15 to TRBJ2-5; no firm D call. This CDR3 comprises 13 residues. Deletions cut 2 bases from V and 2 bases from J, with 6 bases between. Germline lookup yields CDR1 LNHNV and CDR2 YYDKDF (reference sequence). CDR3 region: CATSRTMQETQYF. The CDR3 coding sequence is TGTGCCACCAGCAGAACTATGCAAGAGACCCAGTACTTC.

The gene calls are TRBV2 and TRBJ1-5, with TRBD1 matching 10 bases. Trimming cost V 6 bases and J 0 bases; bases outside gene matches: 8. Germline V lookup: CDR1 SNHLY, CDR2 FYNNEI. CDR3 length equals 17 residues. CDR3 loop: CASRPGQGSYSNQPQHF. The CDR3 nucleotides are TGTGCCAGCAGGCCGGGACAGGGGTCTTATAGCAATCAGCCCCAGCATTTT.

This clonotype has ten or more counts. The rearrangement links TRBV6-5 to TRBJ2-7, with D unresolved. Deletions cut 0 bases from V and 5 bases from J, with 11 bases between. In germline, CDR1 is MNHEY, CDR2 SVGAGI. The length of the CDR3 is 14 residues. The CDR3 region is CASSYSGRENEQYF. Here the CDR3 DNA reads TGTGCCAGCAGTTACTCTGGGCGTGAAAACGAGCAGTACTTC.

V gene TRBV7-8 combines with J gene TRBJ1-2; 8 nucleotides agree with TRBD1. Germline values: CDR1 SGHVS, CDR2 FQNEAQ. The CDR3 extends over 16 amino acids. The V gene end was trimmed by 0 bases and the J gene end by 3 bases; junction bases not matched to a gene: 6. The CDR3 reads CASSLAETGDHYGYTF. The CDR3 DNA sequence: TGTGCCAGCAGCTTAGCGGAGACAGGGGATCACTATGGCTACACCTTC.

The V gene is TRBV28, the J gene TRBJ2-3; D is undetermined. Trimming shortened V by 3 bases and J by 6 bases, and 16 bases separated the two germline ends. The CDR3 is made up of 15 amino acids. Germline CDR1 MDHEN, CDR2 SYDVKM. The DNA of the CDR3 is TGTGCCAGCAGTTTTCCGCCCCCTTGGATTGATACGCAGTATTTT. Protein sequence: CASSFPPPWIDTQYF.

In its sample, this clonotype was seen a few times. This rearrangement joins TRBV25-1 to TRBJ2-6; D is undetermined. The CDR3 loop spans 15 amino acids. In germline, CDR1 is MGHDK, CDR2 SYGVNS. V dropped 3 bases and J dropped 0 bases, with 6 bases sitting between them. The CDR3 spells CASSDRFSGANVLTF. Here the CDR3 DNA reads TGTGCCAGCAGTGACAGGTTCTCTGGGGCCAACGTCCTGACTTTC.

This clonotype was observed many times. J is TRBJ1-4 and V is TRBV29-1, with a weak D call TRBD1 (5 bases). V was shortened by 4 bases and J by 6 bases, with 18 bases between the two germline ends. Germline V lookup: CDR1 SQVTM, CDR2 ANQGSEA. The CDR3 totals 15 residues. The CDR3 DNA reads as TGCAGCGTTGTAGTAACCCGGGACGGCTATGAAAAACTGTTTTTT. Translated, it gives CSVVVTRDGYEKLFF.

At least ten counts were recorded for this clonotype. The J gene is TRBJ2-7, the V gene TRBV7-9; D ambiguous. Germline assignment: CDR1 SEHNR and CDR2 FQNEAQ (reference sequence). Trimming stripped 3 bases from V and 0 bases from J, with 15 bases between. This CDR3 comprises 16 residues. CDR3 loop: CASSFRTDKSSYEQYF. For the CDR3, the DNA is TGTGCCAGCAGCTTTCGGACCGATAAGAGCTCCTACGAGCAGTACTTC.

This clonotype showed up just a few times. V and J are TRBV25-1 and TRBJ2-3, with a possible D match to TRBD1 (6 bases). This CDR3 spans 12 amino acids. Germline CDR1 reads MGHDK; CDR2 reads SYGVNS. With 4 bases removed from V and 6 bases from J, the gap between germline ends came to 8 bases. The CDR3 nucleotides are TGTGCCAGCAGTGGACAGGTGGATACGCAGTATTTT. Translation: CASSGQVDTQYF.